A selection of T cell receptor beta chains follows, all from one sample in a study of cytomegalovirus exposure and HLA in healthy donors. Some clones are missing from TCRdb's copy, which holds only in-frame ones; the method was immunoSEQ multiplex PCR. The repertoire holds 120,000 to 150,000 clones, approximately 70% seen once, with approximately 6.5% in the top ten. Sequenced: PBMCs. The receptors come from a woman in her fifties or sixties in good health and CMV-seronegative. The CDR3 runs from the conserved cysteine through the conserved F or W. D genes are given only for firm matches. A row's size may be missing; if present it is once, few, many or a size class.

size,D,length,V,J,CDR3,DNA
.,.,14,TRBV19,TRBJ2-7,CASTSSAGSYEQYF,TGTGCCAGTACCTCTAGCGCGGGCTCCTACGAGCAGTACTTC
once,TRBD1,15,TRBV28,TRBJ2-1,CASRVRGTGLNEQFF,TGTGCCAGCAGGGTAAGGGGGACAGGGCTCAATGAGCAGTTCTTC
.,.,16,TRBV18,TRBJ2-5,CASSSSGQRYQETQYF,TGTGCCAGCTCATCGTCCGGACAGAGGTACCAAGAGACCCAGTACTTC
few,.,14,TRBV6-6,TRBJ2-7,CASSYSSPSYEQYF,TGTGCCAGCAGTTACTCGTCCCCTTCCTACGAGCAGTACTTC
.,.,13,TRBV14,TRBJ2-7,CASSQVSPGEQYF,TGTGCCAGCAGCCAAGTCTCTCCAGGGGAGCAGTACTTC
.,TRBD1,16,TRBV5-6,TRBJ2-3,CASSLPGQGSADTQYF,TGTGCCAGCAGCCTACCGGGACAGGGAAGCGCAGATACGCAGTATTTT
.,TRBD1,16,TRBV5-1,TRBJ2-1,CASSLGGTGHYNEQFF,TGCGCCAGCAGCCTGGGAGGGACAGGGCACTACAATGAGCAGTTCTTC
.,.,14,TRBV6-1,TRBJ1-2,CASSGLGVNYGYTF,TGTGCCAGCAGTGGGCTCGGGGTTAACTATGGCTACACCTTC
.,.,15,TRBV7-2,TRBJ2-7,CASSPRVRLANEQYF,TGTGCCAGCAGCCCCCGGGTGAGGTTAGCTAACGAGCAGTACTTC
.,.,15,TRBV11-2,TRBJ1-5,CASSLGLQGNQPQHF,TGTGCCAGCAGCTTAGGGTTACAGGGCAATCAGCCCCAGCATTTT
.,TRBD1,13,TRBV29-1,TRBJ1-1,CSVAQGAETEAFF,TGCAGCGTCGCACAGGGGGCCGAAACTGAAGCTTTCTTT
.,.,15,TRBV6-5,TRBJ2-7,CASSYSAGGVYEQYF,TGTGCCAGCAGTTACTCGGCTGGGGGCGTGTACGAGCAGTACTTC
.,TRBD2,14,TRBV5-1,TRBJ2-7,CASSLGDYLWEQYF,TGCGCCAGCAGCCTAGGGGACTACCTGTGGGAGCAGTACTTC
.,.,16,TRBV11-2,TRBJ2-2,CASSPGAGANTGELFF,TGTGCCAGCAGCCCAGGGGCAGGGGCGAACACCGGGGAGCTGTTTTTT
.,.,16,TRBV12-5,TRBJ2-2,CASGLARGTNTGELFF,TGTGCTAGTGGTTTGGCAAGGGGAACGAACACCGGGGAGCTGTTTTTT
.,.,14,TRBV2,TRBJ2-4,CASARGLAKNIQYF,TGTGCCAGTGCAAGGGGCCTAGCCAAAAACATTCAGTACTTC
.,TRBD1,15,TRBV29-1,TRBJ2-7,CSVVGGQGVPYEQYF,TGCAGCGTTGTGGGGGGACAGGGGGTCCCCTACGAGCAGTACTTC
.,.,14,TRBV2,TRBJ1-5,CASSDGYSNQPQHF,TGTGCCAGCAGTGACGGTTATAGCAATCAGCCCCAGCATTTT
.,.,13,TRBV7-2,TRBJ1-1,CASSLQGNTEAFF,TGTGCCAGCAGCTTACAGGGGAACACTGAAGCTTTCTTT
.,.,12,TRBV28,TRBJ2-7,CASSVYSYEQYF,TGTGCCAGCAGTGTGTACTCCTACGAGCAGTACTTC
.,.,16,TRBV21-1,TRBJ2-2,CASSSLGGRRAGELFF,TGTGCCAGCTCCTCCTTGGGGGGGCGACGGGCCGGGGAGCTGTTTTTT
.,.,16,TRBV15,TRBJ2-3,CATSRVEWYSTDTQYF,TGTGCCACCAGCAGAGTTGAGTGGTATAGCACAGATACGCAGTATTTT
few,TRBD1,15,TRBV6-5,TRBJ1-1,CASSFIRQGGSEAFF,TGTGCCAGCAGTTTCATTAGACAGGGGGGTTCGGAAGCTTTCTTT
.,.,13,TRBV10-3,TRBJ1-1,CAISDRVNTEAFF,TGTGCCATCAGTGACAGGGTGAACACTGAAGCTTTCTTT
.,.,12,TRBV28,TRBJ2-7,CASSLYRGEQYF,TGTGCCAGCAGTTTATACCGGGGCGAGCAGTACTTC
.,.,14,TRBV7-8,TRBJ2-3,CASSFGGSTDTQYF,TGTGCCAGCAGCTTCGGCGGTAGCACAGATACGCAGTATTTT
.,TRBD2,15,TRBV6-5,TRBJ2-5,CASRPSGGRGETQYF,TGTGCCAGCAGACCCTCGGGGGGGCGCGGGGAGACCCAGTACTTC
.,.,15,TRBV5-1,TRBJ2-3,CASSLGGGRTDTQYF,TGCGCCAGCAGCTTGGGTGGGGGCAGGACAGATACGCAGTATTTT
.,TRBD1,18,TRBV5-1,TRBJ1-4,CASSLGPAGGITNEKLFF,TGCGCCAGCAGCTTGGGTCCGGCAGGGGGCATAACTAATGAAAAACTGTTTTTT
.,.,13,TRBV28,TRBJ2-1,CASLAGVGNEQFF,TGTGCCAGCTTAGCCGGGGTAGGGAATGAGCAGTTCTTC
few,.,13,TRBV5-6,TRBJ2-3,CASSLLATDTQYF,TGTGCCAGCAGCTTGTTAGCGACAGATACGCAGTATTTT
.,.,11,TRBV20-1,TRBJ2-7,CSARGGYEQYF,TGCAGTGCTAGGGGGGGCTACGAGCAGTACTTC
once,TRBD1,13,TRBV5-6,TRBJ1-1,CASRGDRATEAFF,TGTGCCAGCAGGGGGGACAGGGCTACTGAAGCTTTCTTT
few,.,13,TRBV7-2,TRBJ1-5,CASSPGANQPQHF,TGTGCCAGCAGCCCAGGGGCAAATCAGCCCCAGCATTTT
.,TRBD1,15,TRBV5-8,TRBJ1-5,CASSPGQGAIQPQHF,TGTGCCAGCAGCCCTGGACAGGGGGCTATTCAGCCCCAGCATTTT
.,TRBD1,17,TRBV27,TRBJ1-4,CASSRRTGRETNEKLFF,TGTGCCAGCAGTCGCCGGACAGGCCGAGAGACTAATGAAAAACTGTTTTTT
few,TRBD2,14,TRBV5-4,TRBJ2-7,CASSDPGTSNEQCF,TGTGCCAGCAGTGACCCCGGGACTAGTAACGAGCAGTGCTTC
.,.,16,TRBV6-5,TRBJ1-1,CASSYSGWGLDTEAFF,TGTGCCAGCAGTTACTCGGGTTGGGGCTTGGACACTGAAGCTTTCTTT
.,TRBD1,15,TRBV6-5,TRBJ1-1,CASSLAETGYTEAFF,TGTGCCAGCAGTTTAGCAGAGACAGGGTACACTGAAGCTTTCTTT
.,TRBD2,19,TRBV2,TRBJ2-2,CASMWRLAGGLANTGELFF,TGTGCCAGCATGTGGCGACTAGCGGGGGGACTCGCGAACACCGGGGAGCTGTTTTTT
.,TRBD1,16,TRBV28,TRBJ2-2,CASSYRTGGFTGELFF,TGTGCCAGCAGTTACCGGACAGGGGGGTTCACCGGGGAGCTGTTTTTT
.,.,15,TRBV5-5,TRBJ1-6,CASSGGVLGNSPLHF,TGTGCCAGCAGCGGAGGCGTGTTGGGGAATTCACCCCTCCACTTT
.,TRBD2,15,TRBV19,TRBJ2-5,CASSALGLAGETQYF,TGTGCCAGTAGTGCCCTGGGACTAGCGGGAGAGACCCAGTACTTC
few,TRBD1,14,TRBV19,TRBJ1-5,CASSGDRGLQPQHF,TGTGCCAGTAGTGGTGACAGGGGGCTTCAGCCCCAGCATTTT
.,.,15,TRBV19,TRBJ1-5,CARFTGTTGNQPQHF,TGTGCCAGATTCACCGGGACAACGGGCAATCAGCCCCAGCATTTT
.,.,16,TRBV5-6,TRBJ1-1,CASSLAGGGLNTEAFF,TGTGCCAGCAGCTTGGCCGGGGGGGGGTTGAACACTGAAGCTTTCTTT
.,TRBD1,14,TRBV2,TRBJ1-4,CASSDRDRDEKLFF,TGTGCCAGCAGTGACCGGGACAGGGATGAAAAACTGTTTTTT
.,.,16,TRBV4-2,TRBJ1-2,CASSQDRGGANYGYTF,TGTGCCAGCAGCCAAGATCGAGGAGGGGCTAACTATGGCTACACCTTC
few,.,15,TRBV9,TRBJ2-3,CASSVEALSTDTQYF,TGTGCCAGCAGCGTAGAAGCTCTTAGCACAGATACGCAGTATTTT
few,.,15,TRBV7-9,TRBJ1-5,CASSLAGSVNQPQHF,TGTGCCAGCAGCTTAGCCGGGTCGGTAAATCAGCCCCAGCATTTT
.,.,15,TRBV4-1,TRBJ2-5,CASSQDSGGVETQYF,TGCGCCAGCAGCCAAGATTCCGGGGGAGTAGAGACCCAGTACTTC
.,.,13,TRBV7-9,TRBJ1-5,CASSLARAEPQHF,TGTGCCAGCAGCTTAGCGAGGGCAGAGCCCCAGCATTTT